The source of this T cell receptor beta chain is a study of cytomegalovirus exposure and HLA in healthy donors. The study's findings and limits: In a later analysis, TCR beta V- and J-gene trimming was associated with a missense DCLRE1C variant. It was in a later analysis that TCR association rates were seen to vary by HLA locus, highest for DRB1 and lowest for HLA-C.

J gave up 4 bases and V 0 bases, and 3 bases lay outside the gene matches. The CDR3 is 15 residues long. CDR1 is SGHDT, CDR2 YYEEEE, per germline. This clone showed up just a few times. Antigen specificity is unknown. Use of 60 Vbeta and 13 Jbeta primers characterized the PCR. In the source study's methods: There were around 77 million unique TCR beta chains by a later count, and about 12 million of them were shared. Produced via immunoSEQ multiplex PCR; TCRdb's table is partial and in-frame only. For V, J and clone size, that table is used; D and trimming come from the DNA. The sample consists of approximately 120,000 clones, 72% of them appearing once.

This sequence joins TRBV5-6 and TRBJ2-3; 9 nucleotides agree with TRBD2. Source material: PBMCs. This clonotype was sampled from a young man in good health and CMV-seronegative. The CDR3 here is CASSLVAGGADTQYF. In nucleotides, the CDR3 is TGTGCCAGCAGCTTGGTGGCGGGGGGGGCAGATACGCAGTATTTT.